The rows below give T cell receptor beta chains drawn from one sample of a study of T cells in Graves' hyperthyroidism and ophthalmopathy. TCRdb used MiXCR to reprocess the multiplex PCR reads, holding one entry per CDR3 protein. The profile shows about 400,000 distinct CDR3 sequences, 15% of them singletons. Sequenced input: blood. The source is a woman aged 25 to 45 with Graves' hyperthyroidism. Both conserved end residues are part of each CDR3. D genes are given only for firm matches. Clone size, where shown, is once, few, many, or a class for clones that have expanded.

clone_size	v_call	j_call	d_call	cdr3_nt	cdr3_aa
many	TRBV5-1	TRBJ2-3	TRBD2	TGCGCCAGCAGCTCCAGACTAGCGTTGAATGCAGATACGCAGTATTTT	CASSSRLALNADTQYF
.	TRBV5-6	TRBJ2-3	TRBD2	TGTGCCAGCAGCTTGCGACGACTAGCGGGAGAACAAGATACGCAGTATTTT	CASSLRRLAGEQDTQYF
few	TRBV20-1	TRBJ2-7	TRBD1	TGCAGTGCTGGACAGGGGGTTAGTTCCTACGAGCAGTACTTC	CSAGQGVSSYEQYF
many	TRBV13	TRBJ2-1	.	TGTGCCAGCAGCCTGAGGGCAGGGTACAATGAGCAGTTCTTC	CASSLRAGYNEQFF
few	TRBV5-1	TRBJ2-2	.	TGCGCCAGCAGCCCGGGTCACGCGGACACCGGGGAGCTGTTTTTT	CASSPGHADTGELFF
few	TRBV6-1	TRBJ1-4	.	TGTGCCAGCTCCTACACTTTTGCAACTAATGAAAAACTGTTTTTT	CASSYTFATNEKLFF
few	TRBV5-1	TRBJ2-3	TRBD2	TGCGCCAGCAGAAGGAAGACAGGCCAATCTATAATTAGCGGGAACTCAGATACGCAGTATTTT	CASRRKTGQSIISGNSDTQYF
many	TRBV24-1	TRBJ1-1	.	TGTGCCACCAGTGCCGCGACTCACGTCTTCCTTGAGAACACTGAAGCTTTCTTT	CATSAATHVFLENTEAFF
few	TRBV5-4	TRBJ2-1	.	TGTGCCAGCAGCTTGGCCCGCGCGGGGTCCTACAATGAGCAGTTCTTC	CASSLARAGSYNEQFF
.	TRBV20-1	TRBJ2-2	.	TGCAGTGCTAGTACGGGCACTCTTAACACCGGGGAGCTGTTTTTT	CSASTGTLNTGELFF
.	TRBV7-2	TRBJ2-2	TRBD1	TGTGCCAGCAGCCAACTCGGACAGGGTGGCACCGGGGAGCTGTTTTTT	CASSQLGQGGTGELFF
few	TRBV5-6	TRBJ2-1	.	TGTGCCAGCAGCTTGGATACGGTAGGGTCCAATGAGCAGTTCTTC	CASSLDTVGSNEQFF
.	TRBV24-1	TRBJ2-7	TRBD1	TGTGCCACCAGTGGATCAGGGACAGGCGAGCAGTACTTC	CATSGSGTGEQYF
.	TRBV20-1	TRBJ1-5	.	TGCAGTGCTAGAGATCGAGGGGCTGGCAATCAGCCCCAGCATTTT	CSARDRGAGNQPQHF
many	TRBV20-1	TRBJ2-1	.	TGCAGGCCAGGGGAGGACAGTGGCAATGAGCAGTTCTTC	CRPGEDSGNEQFF
many	TRBV27	TRBJ2-3	.	TGTGCCAGCAGCCTGGGGCTCACAGATACGCAGTATTTT	CASSLGLTDTQYF